Here is one T cell receptor (beta chain) with its context. Its recognized antigen is unknown. Per-base quality was not reported, and no clone a single base away is much larger than it. The same CDR3 is also encoded by other DNA sequences in this sample. This entry belongs to a study of shared clonotypes between healthy human individuals (TCRdb year 2020). Regarding the complete study: The cohort included a few men and two women between 18 and 49 years of age. Blood TCR repertoires of roughly five healthy adults were deeply sequenced to estimate repertoire size and the extent of clonotype sharing between individuals. Leukapheresis yielded between about 0.9 and 8.9 billion PBMCs per donor. Libraries were prepared and TCR repertoires were sequenced by different laboratories using diverse techniques, in order to increase sequencing depth and limit assay-specific biases. For each donor, CD4 naive and CD4 memory were each given three plates, CD8 naive was given two plates, and CD8 memory was given one plate. The paper as a whole reports these results and caveats: Rarefaction of sorted-subset datasets indicated incomplete sequencing despite the large sequencing depth. Compared with non-shared clonotypes, the clonotypes found in all four sorted-subset donors had higher generation probabilities. Pairwise subsampling led to the expectation that sequencing depth would affect the degree of clonotype sharing among donors. Sampling was limited to blood, and TCR repertoires in tissue likely differ from TCR repertoires in blood. About 5% of naive CD4, 3.5% of naive CD8, roughly 2.4% of memory CD4, and around 0.4% of memory CD8 clonotypes were shared across several donors. Larger estimated clonotype richness was generally found for naive subsets than for memory subsets. Because the study included only a small number of donors, the genetic and exposure-history diversity represented was limited.

Healthy HIV-negative adults with no recently reported acute infections or vaccinations were included as donors. Every donor was a Caucasian adult living in Nashville, Tennessee, USA. CD4+ T cells were enriched through magnetic negative selection, after which naive cells were positively selected on CD45RA and the remaining negative fraction served as the memory subset. Blood was collected by leukapheresis, and PBMCs were isolated by Ficoll-Histopaque density gradient centrifugation and then cryopreserved in liquid nitrogen vapor phase. Analytical flow cytometry was used to check the purity and quantity of each magnetically sorted T cell population. Genomic DNA was isolated from each sorted fraction and quantified by UV absorbance on a Nanodrop 2000c. Including the terminal cysteine and phenylalanine, the CDR3 comprises 13 residues. Here the CDR3 DNA is all that survives: 39 bases in frame from base 1. V and J lose 6 bases and 3 bases, and a span of 12 bases separates them. Per the germline V gene (reference sequence), SEHNR is the CDR1 and FQNEAQ is the CDR2.

Using the deep immunoSEQ assay, TCR CDR3 regions were amplified from genomic DNA by multiplex PCR. Extracted genomic DNA from each cell subset was distributed evenly across all wells of several immunoSEQ 96-well plates, and each plate was treated as a replicate. For sorted subsets, 200 ng of genomic DNA, equivalent to tens of thousands of T cell genomes, went into each replicate PCR. The purified libraries were quantified using a Qubit 3.0 fluorometer, sized with a Bioanalyzer 2100, and then quantified again using the KAPA Library Quantification kit. A separate single-read 150-cycle Illumina NextSeq 550 flow cell was used to sequence each immunoSEQ 96-well plate. The authors' pipeline ran thus. The immunoSEQ output contained only junctional sequences without quality scores, so filtering could not match that applied to full-length reads. Sequences were annotated with PyIR, a Python wrapper for IgBLAST v1.9, and V/J genes and CDR3 were assigned using IMGT germline references. Any read was removed if the V/J assignment was weak (E-value above 1e-6), the CDR3 was missing, or the read contained stop codons, out-of-frame junctions, or ambiguous translated residues. V3J clonotypes were defined as sequences sharing the same inferred V gene, J gene, and CDR3 amino acid sequence. The percentage overlap between two repertoires was calculated by dividing the number of shared unique clonotypes by the size of the smaller repertoire. Richness of each repertoire was evaluated using RTK rarefaction, the Chao1 estimator, and Recon v2.1 estimates of unobserved clonotypes. OLGA was used to compute generation probabilities for all TCRbeta clonotypes that the gDNA method yielded from a handful of donors. TCRdb provides this immuneACCESS table in a form limited to in-frame rearrangements. Some clones are lacking; in checked studies, under half of them reflect an unresolved V gene, and why the rest are absent is not known. V and J calls and clone size are as listed in that table; D and trimming were resolved from the DNA. Recorded for this sample are more than 2,000,000 clones; roughly nine tenths of them occurred a single time. The top ten hold 0.13% to 0.15% of the sample.

The TCR sequence derives from a man younger than 35 in good health. The rearranged chain carries TRBV7-9 and TRBJ2-7, with a tentative D gene TRBD1 over 7 matching bases. The sequenced material came from naive CD4+ T cells sorted from blood. In the paper's terms, the cell subset or site label means: CD45RA+ positively selected. This receptor has the CDR3 CASSSQGGYEQYF. The nucleotide sequence reads as follows: TGTGCCAGCAGTTCCCAGGGGGGCTACGAGCAGTACTTC.